Below are 32 T cell receptor beta chains sequenced from a single sample in a study of blood T cell repertoires in COVID-19. Generated by immunoSEQ multiplex PCR, the TCRdb table keeps only in-frame clones and is missing some. The sample comprises about 140,000 clones, around 86% of which are singletons, and around 5.4% rests with the top ten. The specimen sequenced was peripheral blood. The receptor source for this set is a human donor in a cohort sampled during active COVID-19.

This clone was seen just once. Other DNA sequences of this sample code for an identical CDR3. CDR3 region: CASSLGTTGNTIYF. For the CDR3, the DNA is TGCGCCAGCAGCTTAGGGACAACTGGAAACACCATATATTTT. The chain recombines TRBV5-1 with TRBJ1-3; possibly TRBD1 for D (6 bases). Per the germline V gene, CDR1 is SGHRS and CDR2 is YFSETQ. CDR3 size: 14 residues. Between the trimmed V and J ends, which lost 2 bases and 2 bases, there was a span of 8 bases. Variable domain in full (rest from reference TRBV5-1 and TRBJ1-3): KAGVTQTPRYLIKTRGQQVTLSCSPISGHRSVSWYQQTPGQGLQFLFEYFSETQRNKGNFPGRFSGRQFSNSRSEMNVSTLELGDSALYLCASSLGTTGNTIYFGEGSWLTVV.

The chain recombines TRBV7-2 with TRBJ2-3, with D unresolved. Germline V gene lookup returns CDR1 SGHTA and CDR2 FQGNSA. Trimming left V 4 bases short and J 2 bases short, with 13 bases between. CDR3 length: 15 residues. CDR3 in amino acids: CASSYFSSHTDTQYF. The DNA for the CDR3 is TGTGCCAGCAGCTACTTCTCTTCCCACACAGATACGCAGTATTTT.

J is TRBJ1-6 and V is TRBV21-1; TRBD1 was called by the table and not checked on the DNA. TRBV21-1 is given as a pseudogene. The CDR3 runs 18 residues. The CDR3 DNA is TGTGCCAGCAGTAAAAAGGGACAGGTGGTCTCCTATAATTCACCCCTCCACTTT. It encodes CASSKKGQVVSYNSPLHF.

The rearrangement links TRBV7-2 to TRBJ2-7, with a weak D call TRBD1 (6 bases). The germline V and J ends were trimmed by 5 bases and 2 bases, with 13 bases remaining between them. Germline V gene lookup returns CDR1 SGHTA and CDR2 FQGNSA. This CDR3 contains 14 residues. This CDR3 is CASSPQTGAYEQYF. The CDR3 coding sequence is TGTGCCAGCAGCCCTCAGACAGGAGCCTACGAGCAGTACTTC. Complete variable domain (other parts from reference TRBV7-2 and TRBJ2-7): GAGVSQSPSNKVTEKGKDVELRCDPISGHTALYWYRQSLGQGLEFLIYFQGNSAPDKSGLPSDRFSAERTGGSVSTLTIQRTQQEDSAVYLCASSPQTGAYEQYFGPGTRLTVT.

The gene calls are TRBV19 and TRBJ2-1, with a possible D match to TRBD2 (5 bases). Germline V gene data show CDR1 as LNHDA and CDR2 as SQIVND (reference sequence). The CDR3 is 14 amino acids. Trimming left V 7 bases short and J 7 bases short, with 17 bases between. CDR3 nucleotides: TGTGCCAGTATAAATCTAGCTAGGTGGAATGAGCAGTTCTTC. Translated: CASINLARWNEQFF.

The J gene is TRBJ2-2, the V gene TRBV28; 12 bases are a match to TRBD2. The CDR3 covers 18 residues. Germline lookup yields CDR1 MDHEN and CDR2 SYDVKM. With 4 bases clipped from V and 4 bases from J, the junction kept 10 bases outside the gene matches. The CDR3, as DNA: TGTGCCAGCAGTTCCTCCCCGGGGACTAGCGGGTCCACCGGGGAGCTGTTTTTT. The encoded protein is CASSSSPGTSGSTGELFF.

This clone was recorded once. This sequence joins TRBV6-4 and TRBJ2-7, with 11 nucleotides matching TRBD2. The CDR3 is made up of 19 amino acids. J lost 1 base, V lost 3 bases, and 14 bases had no gene match. Germline loops: CDR1 MRHNA, CDR2 SNTAGT. CDR3 in amino acids: CASSEPGTSGAGGSYEQYF. CDR3 DNA: TGTGCCAGCAGTGAGCCCGGGACTAGCGGTGCCGGGGGGTCCTACGAGCAGTACTTC.

The CDR3 DNA reads TGTGCCAGCAGCCAAGAAGGAAGGGCGGGGGGTGAAGAGCAGTTCTTC. This translates into CASSQEGRAGGEEQFF. The chain couples TRBV3-1 (or the pseudogene TRBV3-2) to TRBJ2-1; 8 positions match TRBD2. There are 16 residues in the CDR3. Germline CDR1 and CDR2: LGHDT and YNNKEL (reference sequence). V was clipped by 0 bases and J by 10 bases; unmatched bases: 11.

The chain employs TRBV12-3 or TRBV12-4 and TRBJ1-2; D possibly corresponds to TRBD1 (5 bases). V was shortened by 7 bases and J by 4 bases, with 13 bases between the two germline ends. CDR3 length: 13 residues. CDR3 nucleotides: TGTGCCAGCAAGAGGACAAGAGGCTATGGCTACACCTTC. Translating it yields CASKRTRGYGYTF.

The chain combines TRBV30 with TRBJ2-3, with TRBD1 as a possible D gene (5 bases). The CDR3 contains 14 residues. Germline V gene data show CDR1 as GTSNPN and CDR2 as SVGIG (reference sequence). V was pared by 3 bases and J by 1 base, with 11 bases between. DNA for the CDR3: TGTGCCTGGAGCGACAGACCACGCACAGATACGCAGTATTTT. Translation gives CAWSDRPRTDTQYF. Full variable domain (missing parts from reference TRBV30 and TRBJ2-3): SQTIHQWPATLVQPVGSPLSLECTVEGTSNPNLYWYRQAAGRGLQLLFYSVGIGQISSEVPQNLSASRPQDRQFILSSKKLLLSDSGFYLCAWSDRPRTDTQYFGPGTRLTVL.

The CDR3 nucleotides read TGTGCCAGCAAGGGACTAGCAGGAAACATTCAGTACTTC. It encodes CASKGLAGNIQYF. The rearrangement uses TRBV6-5 and TRBJ2-4; 9 bases match TRBD2. V was clipped by 7 bases and J by 6 bases; unmatched bases: 4. Germline V gene data show CDR1 as MNHEY and CDR2 as SVGAGI. The CDR3 is 13 residues long.

V is TRBV4-1 and J is TRBJ2-1; D is ambiguous. V gave up 0 bases and J gave up 5 bases, with 11 bases separating them. CDR3 length equals 15 residues. CDR1 is MGHRA, CDR2 YSYEKL, per germline. The CDR3 DNA reads as TGCGCCAGCAGCCAAGATCTGACATTCCACAATGAGCAGTTCTTC. Translating gives CASSQDLTFHNEQFF.

In this sample, this clone turned up once. The chain combines TRBV6-2 or TRBV6-3 with TRBJ1-4; weak D call: TRBD1 (5 bases). The V gene lost 3 bases and the J gene lost 4 bases, with 18 bases spanning the gap. This CDR3 comprises 17 residues. CDR1 and CDR2 from the germline V gene are MNHEY and SVGEGT. Here the CDR3 DNA reads TGTGCCAGCAGTTATGACCTTCTGGGACTGGATAATGAAAAACTGTTTTTT. Protein: CASSYDLLGLDNEKLFF.

The chain carries TRBV4-1 and TRBJ2-3; 14 nucleotides agree with TRBD2. V gave up 6 bases and J gave up 2 bases; unmatched junction bases: 1. The CDR3 extends over 15 amino acids. In germline, CDR1 is MGHRA, CDR2 YSYEKL. CDR3 coding DNA: TGCGCCAGCAGGGGACTAGCGGGGGACACAGATACGCAGTATTTT. Translated: CASRGLAGDTDTQYF.

The chain employs TRBV10-3 and TRBJ2-3, with TRBD2 as a possible D gene (5 bases). This CDR3 comprises 14 residues. The V gene lost 5 bases and the J gene lost 0 bases, with 9 bases spanning the gap. In germline, CDR1 is ENHRY, CDR2 SYGVKD. This CDR3 is CAISSGPSTDTQYF. The CDR3 DNA sequence: TGTGCCATCAGTAGCGGCCCTAGCACAGATACGCAGTATTTT.

The chain has TRBV11-2 and TRBJ2-3; 8 bases fit TRBD2. V lost 4 bases to trimming and J lost 1 base; unmatched junction nucleotides: 4. This CDR3 spans 15 amino acids. Germline V lookup: CDR1 SGHAT, CDR2 FQNNGV. The DNA of the CDR3 is TGTGCCAGCAGCTCAGGGACTAGTGGCACAGATACGCAGTATTTT. Its translation is CASSSGTSGTDTQYF. The full variable domain, rest sourced from reference TRBV11-2 and TRBJ2-3, is EAGVAQSPRYKIIEKRQSVAFWCNPISGHATLYWYQQILGQGPKLLIQFQNNGVVDDSQLPKDRFSAERLKGVDSTLKIQPAKLEDSAVYLCASSSGTSGTDTQYFGPGTRLTVL.

The V gene is TRBV11-2, the J gene TRBJ2-2; TRBD2 matches at 8 bases. J lost 1 base, V lost 5 bases, and 9 bases had no gene match. Germline values: CDR1 SGHAT, CDR2 FQNNGV. This CDR3 is 17 amino acids long. Here the CDR3 DNA reads TGTGCCAGCAGCGTTTTGGGGCTAGCGGGGAACACCGGGGAGCTGTTTTTT. Its protein product is CASSVLGLAGNTGELFF. The entire variable domain, with the rest obtained from reference TRBV11-2 and TRBJ2-2, is as follows: EAGVAQSPRYKIIEKRQSVAFWCNPISGHATLYWYQQILGQGPKLLIQFQNNGVVDDSQLPKDRFSAERLKGVDSTLKIQPAKLEDSAVYLCASSVLGLAGNTGELFFGEGSRLTVL.

The chain uses TRBV5-1 and TRBJ2-7, with D possibly being TRBD1 (6 bases). This CDR3 region has 15 residues. Germline CDR1 is SGHRS and CDR2 is YFSETQ. V was clipped by 0 bases and J by 4 bases, with 14 bases between them. CDR3 DNA sequence: TGCGCCAGCAGCTTGGGGGGGCAGGCTATATACGAGCAGTACTTC. Protein sequence: CASSLGGQAIYEQYF.

This chain links TRBV11-2 with TRBJ2-7; the match to TRBD2 covers 13 bases. Germline V CDR1 and CDR2: SGHAT, FQNNGV. Trimming cost V 5 bases and J 4 bases; bases outside gene matches: 8. The CDR3 covers 16 residues. In nucleotides, the CDR3 is TGTGCCAGCAGCCGACCGGGACTAGCGGGATTATACGAGCAGTACTTC. Translated, it gives CASSRPGLAGLYEQYF.

The gene calls are TRBV7-8 and TRBJ2-3; 9 bases line up with TRBD2. V lost 1 base to trimming and J lost 1 base; unmatched junction nucleotides: 6. The CDR3 contains 17 residues. Germline CDR1 SGHVS, CDR2 FQNEAQ. CDR3 bases: TGTGCCAGCAGCTTAGATGGCGGGGGGGCCGGCACAGATACGCAGTATTTT. Translation: CASSLDGGGAGTDTQYF.

The chain is built from TRBV2 and TRBJ1-2; D gene ambiguous. The CDR3 consists of 12 residues. V gave up 1 base and J gave up 5 bases, with 5 bases separating them. The germline gives CDR1 SNHLY, CDR2 FYNNEI. The CDR3 DNA reads TGTGCCAGCAGTGAAGGAGGGTATGGCTACACCTTC. Translating it yields CASSEGGYGYTF.

The chain recombines TRBV6-5 with TRBJ2-3; tentatively, D is TRBD1 (6 bases). This CDR3 contains 14 residues. V was pared by 5 bases and J by 0 bases, with 9 bases between. Germline V gene sequence: CDR1 MNHEY, CDR2 SVGAGI. CDR3 residues: CASSPGVSTDTQYF. The CDR3 region has the DNA TGTGCCAGCAGTCCAGGGGTTAGCACAGATACGCAGTATTTT.

The CDR3 DNA sequence: TGTGCCAGCATAGATTTAGCGGGAGGGCCTCGAGAGACCCAGTACTTC. It yields the protein CASIDLAGGPRETQYF. This rearrangement joins TRBV2 to TRBJ2-5, with TRBD2 identical over 11 bases. The ends lost 7 bases at V and 4 bases at J; junction bases unmatched: 11. Germline values: CDR1 SNHLY, CDR2 FYNNEI. CDR3 length: 16 amino acids.

The chain has TRBV5-6 and TRBJ2-5; 8 bases fit TRBD1. The V segment lost 4 bases and the J segment 4 bases; nucleotides outside the gene matches: 12. The length of the CDR3 is 16 residues. Germline-derived CDR1 and CDR2 are SGHDT and YYEEEE. CDR3 bases: TGTGCCAGCAGCCGTACCCTGACAGGGGAGGTAGAGACCCAGTACTTC. It is translated as CASSRTLTGEVETQYF.

The V call is TRBV27, the J call TRBJ2-7; 12 nucleotides line up with TRBD2. The CDR3 spans 15 residues. Unmatched junction bases numbered 4, after V lost 4 bases and J lost 3 bases. Germline CDR1 reads MNHEY; CDR2 reads SMNVEV (reference sequence). Here the CDR3 DNA reads TGTGCCAGCAGTTGGCTAGCGGGGGGGTACTACGAGCAGTACTTC. Translation: CASSWLAGGYYEQYF.

V gene TRBV3-1 (or the pseudogene TRBV3-2) combines with J gene TRBJ2-7, with TRBD1 matching 12 bases. This CDR3 region has 13 residues. After removal of 4 bases from V and 9 bases from J, the junction contained 4 bases not matched to a gene. Germline V lookup: CDR1 LGHDT, CDR2 YNNKEL (reference sequence). The CDR3: CASSPPGQGAQYF. The CDR3 region has the DNA TGTGCCAGCAGCCCGCCGGGACAGGGGGCGCAGTACTTC.

The chain has TRBV2 and TRBJ1-5, with D maybe TRBD1 (6 bases). The CDR3 is made up of 14 amino acids. V was cut by 7 bases and J by 6 bases, with 16 bases left in between. CDR1 and CDR2 (germline): SNHLY, FYNNEI. CDR3 residues: CASTEEGGLQPQHF. The DNA of the CDR3 is TGTGCCAGCACGGAGGAGGGGGGGCTTCAGCCCCAGCATTTT.

The CDR3 reads CASSFARGQHYGYTF. DNA for the CDR3: TGCGCCAGCAGCTTCGCCAGGGGGCAGCACTATGGCTACACCTTC. This chain connects TRBV5-1 to TRBJ1-2, with 8 bases matching TRBD1. V was clipped by 2 bases and J by 3 bases; unmatched bases: 6. This CDR3 region has 15 residues. The germline CDR1 and CDR2 sequences are SGHRS and YFSETQ.

V gene TRBV5-6 combines with J gene TRBJ2-3; unclear D gene. The V end lost 4 bases, the J end lost 6 bases, and 12 bases lay between the germline ends. This CDR3 comprises 13 residues. The germline V gene encodes CDR1 SGHDT and CDR2 YYEEEE. CDR3 sequence (DNA): TGTGCCAGCAGCCCAATACACGGGGATACGCAGTATTTT. Protein product: CASSPIHGDTQYF. The variable domain in full, completed from reference TRBV5-6 and TRBJ2-3, reads DAGVTQSPTHLIKTRGQQVTLRCSPKSGHDTVSWYQQALGQGPQFIFQYYEEEERQRGNFPDRFSGHQFPNYSSELNVNALLLGDSALYLCASSPIHGDTQYFGPGTRLTVL.

The V and J genes are TRBV28 and TRBJ1-1, with D possibly matching TRBD1 (5 bases). With 5 bases removed from V and 6 bases from J, the gap between germline ends came to 13 bases. The CDR3 spans 13 residues. The V gene's germline CDR1 is MDHEN and CDR2 SYDVKM. The DNA for the CDR3 is TGTGCCAGCAGTGATGTAAAGGGGCCTGAAGCTTTCTTT. This sequence encodes CASSDVKGPEAFF.

The V and J genes are TRBV28 and TRBJ2-7; D gene uncertain. The CDR3 totals 14 residues. Germline CDR1 MDHEN, CDR2 SYDVKM. Trimming left V 5 bases short and J 2 bases short, with 13 bases between. The DNA of the CDR3 is TGTGCCAGCAGTATTCCGCAGGTTCCCTACGAGCAGTACTTC. Translating gives CASSIPQVPYEQYF.

In DNA, the CDR3 is TGTGCCAGCAGCCCGGGGGGGAATGAGCAGTTCTTC. This sequence encodes CASSPGGNEQFF. The rearrangement links TRBV7-3 to TRBJ2-1, with 8 positions matching TRBD2. V gave up 5 bases and J gave up 7 bases; unmatched junction bases: 1. Germline assignment: CDR1 SGHTA and CDR2 FQGTGA. This CDR3 region has 12 residues.